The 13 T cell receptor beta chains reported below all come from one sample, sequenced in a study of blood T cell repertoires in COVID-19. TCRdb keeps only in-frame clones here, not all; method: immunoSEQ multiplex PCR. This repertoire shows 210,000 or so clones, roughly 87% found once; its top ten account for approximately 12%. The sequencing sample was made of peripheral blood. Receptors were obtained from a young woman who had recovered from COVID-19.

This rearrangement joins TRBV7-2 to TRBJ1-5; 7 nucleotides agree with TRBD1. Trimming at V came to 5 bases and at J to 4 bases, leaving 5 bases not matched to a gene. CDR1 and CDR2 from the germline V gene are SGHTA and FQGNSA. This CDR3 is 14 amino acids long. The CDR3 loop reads CASSAQGPNQPQHF. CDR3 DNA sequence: TGTGCCAGCAGCGCACAGGGGCCGAATCAGCCCCAGCATTTT.

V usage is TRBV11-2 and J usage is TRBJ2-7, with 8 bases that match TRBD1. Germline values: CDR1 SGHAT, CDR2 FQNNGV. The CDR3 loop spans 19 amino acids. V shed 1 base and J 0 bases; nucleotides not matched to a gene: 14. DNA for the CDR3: TGTGCCAGCAGCTTAGGCGATCGTCAGGGGGCAAAGGTCTCCTACGAGCAGTACTTC. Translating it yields CASSLGDRQGAKVSYEQYF.

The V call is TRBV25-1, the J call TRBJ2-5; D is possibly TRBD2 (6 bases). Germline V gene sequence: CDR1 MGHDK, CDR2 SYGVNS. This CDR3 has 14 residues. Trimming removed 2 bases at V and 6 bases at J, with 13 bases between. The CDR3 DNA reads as TGTGCCAGCAGTGAAACCCCGGGGGTAAAGACCCAGTACTTC. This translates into CASSETPGVKTQYF.

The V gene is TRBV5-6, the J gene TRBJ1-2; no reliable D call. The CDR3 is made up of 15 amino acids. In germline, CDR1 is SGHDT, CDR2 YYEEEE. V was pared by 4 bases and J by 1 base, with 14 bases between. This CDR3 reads CASSPKVSGNYGYTF. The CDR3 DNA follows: TGTGCCAGCAGCCCGAAGGTGTCGGGTAACTATGGCTACACCTTC. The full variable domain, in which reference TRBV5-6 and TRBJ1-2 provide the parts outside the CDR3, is DAGVTQSPTHLIKTRGQQVTLRCSPKSGHDTVSWYQQALGQGPQFIFQYYEEEERQRGNFPDRFSGHQFPNYSSELNVNALLLGDSALYLCASSPKVSGNYGYTFGSGTRLTVV.

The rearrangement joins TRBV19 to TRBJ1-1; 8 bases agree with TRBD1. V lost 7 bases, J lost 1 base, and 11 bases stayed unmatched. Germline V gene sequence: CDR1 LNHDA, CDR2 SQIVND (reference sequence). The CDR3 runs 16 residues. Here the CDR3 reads CASNLDREGENTEAFF. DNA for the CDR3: TGTGCCAGTAATTTGGACAGGGAGGGAGAGAACACTGAAGCTTTCTTT.

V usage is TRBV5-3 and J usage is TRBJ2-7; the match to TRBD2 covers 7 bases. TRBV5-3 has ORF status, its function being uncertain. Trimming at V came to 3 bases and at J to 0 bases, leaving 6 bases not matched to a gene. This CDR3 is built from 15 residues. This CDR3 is CARSSPAGPSYEQYF. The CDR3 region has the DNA TGTGCCAGAAGCTCCCCAGCGGGACCCTCCTACGAGCAGTACTTC.

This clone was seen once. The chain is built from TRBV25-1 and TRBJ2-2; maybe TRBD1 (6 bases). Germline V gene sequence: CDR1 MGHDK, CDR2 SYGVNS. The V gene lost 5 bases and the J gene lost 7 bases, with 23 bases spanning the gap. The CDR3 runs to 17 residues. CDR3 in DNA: TGTGCCAGCAGTACATTAAAGGGCTTACAGGGAAACGGGGAGCTGTTTTTT. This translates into CASSTLKGLQGNGELFF.

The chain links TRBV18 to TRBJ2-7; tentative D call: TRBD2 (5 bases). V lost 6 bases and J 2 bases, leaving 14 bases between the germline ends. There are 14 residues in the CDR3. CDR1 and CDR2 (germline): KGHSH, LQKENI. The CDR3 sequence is CASSPGTEAYEQYF. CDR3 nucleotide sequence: TGTGCCAGCTCGCCGGGAACGGAAGCCTACGAGCAGTACTTC.

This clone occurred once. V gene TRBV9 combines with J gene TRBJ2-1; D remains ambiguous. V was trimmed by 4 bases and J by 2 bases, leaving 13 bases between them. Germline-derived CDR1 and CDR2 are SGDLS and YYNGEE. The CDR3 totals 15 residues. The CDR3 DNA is TGTGCCAGCAGCCCTGTCGGTCGGGCCTACAATGAGCAGTTCTTC. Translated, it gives CASSPVGRAYNEQFF. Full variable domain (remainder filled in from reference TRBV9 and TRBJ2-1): DSGVTQTPKHLITATGQRVTLRCSPRSGDLSVYWYQQSLDQGLQFLIQYYNGEERAKGNILERFSAQQFPDLHSELNLSSLELGDSALYFCASSPVGRAYNEQFFGPGTRLTVL.

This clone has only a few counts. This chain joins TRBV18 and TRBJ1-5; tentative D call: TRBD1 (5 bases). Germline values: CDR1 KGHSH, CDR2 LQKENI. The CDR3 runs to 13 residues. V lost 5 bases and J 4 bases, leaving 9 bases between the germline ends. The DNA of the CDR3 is TGTGCCAGCTCAAAGACAGAGAATCAGCCCCAGCATTTT. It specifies CASSKTENQPQHF. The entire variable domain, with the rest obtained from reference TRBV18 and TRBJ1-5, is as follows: NAGVMQNPRHLVRRRGQEARLRCSPMKGHSHVYWYRQLPEEGLKFMVYLQKENIIDESGMPKERFSAEFPKEGPSILRIQQVVRGDSAAYFCASSKTENQPQHFGDGTRLSIL.

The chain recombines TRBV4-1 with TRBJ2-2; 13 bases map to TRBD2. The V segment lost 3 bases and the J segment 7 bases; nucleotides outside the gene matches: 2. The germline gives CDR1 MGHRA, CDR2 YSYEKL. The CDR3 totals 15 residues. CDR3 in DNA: TGCGCCAGCAGCCAGGGACTAGCGGGACTCGGGGAGCTGTTTTTT. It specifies CASSQGLAGLGELFF.

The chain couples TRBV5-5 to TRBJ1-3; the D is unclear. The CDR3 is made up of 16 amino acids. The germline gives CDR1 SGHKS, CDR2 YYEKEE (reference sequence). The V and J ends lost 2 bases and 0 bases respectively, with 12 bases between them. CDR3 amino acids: CASSFVGGSSGNTIYF. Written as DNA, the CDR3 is TGTGCCAGCAGCTTTGTTGGCGGGAGCTCTGGAAACACCATATATTTT.

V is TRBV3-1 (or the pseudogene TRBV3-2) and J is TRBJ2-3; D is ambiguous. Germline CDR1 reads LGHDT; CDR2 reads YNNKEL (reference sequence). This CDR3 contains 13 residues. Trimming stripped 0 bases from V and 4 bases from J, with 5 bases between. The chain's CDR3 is CASSQDRADTQYF. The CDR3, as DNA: TGTGCCAGCAGCCAAGATCGCGCAGATACGCAGTATTTT.